The table lists the clone carrying this TCR beta chain with a count of one. Its antigen is not known. This entry is derived from a study of T cells in localized non-small cell lung cancer. Study-wide results and caveats: Uninvolved neighboring lung showed the greatest T cell clonality, exceeding tumor. Adjacent lung held a median approximately 57 of the top 100 tumor clones.

This CDR3 is 15 amino acids long. In germline, CDR1 is MDHEN, CDR2 SYDVKM. V lost 4 bases, J lost 2 bases, and 12 bases lay in between. The data were produced by immunoSEQ multiplex PCR, yet TCRdb's version contains in-frame clones alone and is incomplete. Of some 41,000 clones in the sample, around 90% are singletons; the top ten hold 10% to 13%. The chain couples TRBV28 to TRBJ1-3; D may be TRBD1 (5 bases). Sequenced material: PBMCs, taken before any cancer treatment. The source of this sequence is a woman between 40 and 69 years old with stage II lung adenocarcinoma. CDR3 region: CASSSGKFAGNTIYF. CDR3 bases: TGTGCCAGCAGTTCAGGGAAGTTCGCTGGAAACACCATATATTTT.